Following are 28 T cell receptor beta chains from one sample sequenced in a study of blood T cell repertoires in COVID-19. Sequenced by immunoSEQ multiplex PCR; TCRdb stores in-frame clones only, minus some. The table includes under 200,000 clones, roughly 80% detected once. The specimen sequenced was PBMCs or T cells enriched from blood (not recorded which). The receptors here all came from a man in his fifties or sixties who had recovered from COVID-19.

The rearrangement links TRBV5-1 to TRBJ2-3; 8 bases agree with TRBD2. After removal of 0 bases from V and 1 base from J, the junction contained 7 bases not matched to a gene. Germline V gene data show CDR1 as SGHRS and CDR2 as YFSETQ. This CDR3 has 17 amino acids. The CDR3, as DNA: TGCGCCAGCAGCTTGGCCGGGGTTAGCGGGGGCACAGATACGCAGTATTTT. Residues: CASSLAGVSGGTDTQYF.

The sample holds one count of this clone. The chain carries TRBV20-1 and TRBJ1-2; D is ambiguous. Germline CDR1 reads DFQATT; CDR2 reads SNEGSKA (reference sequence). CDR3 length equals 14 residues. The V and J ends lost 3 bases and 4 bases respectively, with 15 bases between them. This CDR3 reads CSASLTISGYGYTF. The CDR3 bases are TGCAGTGCTAGTCTGACGATCTCGGGCTATGGCTACACCTTC.

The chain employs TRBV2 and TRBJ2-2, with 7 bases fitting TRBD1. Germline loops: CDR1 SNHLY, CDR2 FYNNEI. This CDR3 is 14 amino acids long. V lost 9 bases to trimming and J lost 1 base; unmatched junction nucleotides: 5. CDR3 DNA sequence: TGTGCCAGAACGGGGACAGAGAACACCGGGGAGCTGTTTTTT. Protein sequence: CARTGTENTGELFF.

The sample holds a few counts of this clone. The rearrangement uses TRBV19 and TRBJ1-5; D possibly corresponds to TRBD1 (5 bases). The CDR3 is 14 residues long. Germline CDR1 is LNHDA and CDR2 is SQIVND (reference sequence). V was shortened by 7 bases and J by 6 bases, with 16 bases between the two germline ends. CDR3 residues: CASIPTGGVQPQHF. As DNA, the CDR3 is TGTGCCAGTATTCCGACGGGGGGGGTTCAGCCCCAGCATTTT.

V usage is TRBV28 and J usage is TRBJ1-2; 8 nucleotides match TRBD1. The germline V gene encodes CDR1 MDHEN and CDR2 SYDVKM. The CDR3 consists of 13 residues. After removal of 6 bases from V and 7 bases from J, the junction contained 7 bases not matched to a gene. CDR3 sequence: CASSLGQARGYTF. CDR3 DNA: TGTGCCAGCAGCTTGGGACAGGCTCGTGGCTACACCTTC.

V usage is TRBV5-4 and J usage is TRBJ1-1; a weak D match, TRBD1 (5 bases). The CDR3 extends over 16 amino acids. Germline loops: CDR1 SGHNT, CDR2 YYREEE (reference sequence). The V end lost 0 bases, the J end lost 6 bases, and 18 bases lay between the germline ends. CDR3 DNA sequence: TGTGCCAGCAGCTTGGCCGGTTGGCAGGGCGACGCTGAAGCTTTCTTT. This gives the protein CASSLAGWQGDAEAFF.

The chain's CDR3 is CSTWQDVDTEAFF. CDR3 nucleotide sequence: TGCAGCACCTGGCAGGATGTAGACACTGAAGCTTTCTTT. V and J are TRBV29-1 and TRBJ1-1; D is ambiguous. Germline CDR1 is SQVTM and CDR2 is ANQGSEA. This CDR3 contains 13 residues. Trimming took off 8 bases at V and 3 bases at J, with 16 bases between the two ends.

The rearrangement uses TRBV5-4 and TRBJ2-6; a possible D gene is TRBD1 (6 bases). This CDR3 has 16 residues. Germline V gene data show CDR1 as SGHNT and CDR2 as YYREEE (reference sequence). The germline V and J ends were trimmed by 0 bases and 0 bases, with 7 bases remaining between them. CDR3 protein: CASSLEQGSGANVLTF. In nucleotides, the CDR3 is TGTGCCAGCAGCTTGGAACAGGGCTCTGGGGCCAACGTCCTGACTTTC.

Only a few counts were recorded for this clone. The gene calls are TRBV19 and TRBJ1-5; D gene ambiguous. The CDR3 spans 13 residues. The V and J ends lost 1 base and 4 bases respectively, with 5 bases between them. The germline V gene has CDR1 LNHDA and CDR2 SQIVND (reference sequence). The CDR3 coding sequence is TGTGCCAGTAGTATAGCGGTGAATCAGCCCCAGCATTTT. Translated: CASSIAVNQPQHF.

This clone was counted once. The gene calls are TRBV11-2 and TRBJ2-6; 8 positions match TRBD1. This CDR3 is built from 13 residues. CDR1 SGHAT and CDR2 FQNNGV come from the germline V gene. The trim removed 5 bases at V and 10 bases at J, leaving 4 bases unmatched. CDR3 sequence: CASSRGTGNVLTF. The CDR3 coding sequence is TGTGCCAGCAGCCGAGGGACAGGTAACGTCCTGACTTTC.

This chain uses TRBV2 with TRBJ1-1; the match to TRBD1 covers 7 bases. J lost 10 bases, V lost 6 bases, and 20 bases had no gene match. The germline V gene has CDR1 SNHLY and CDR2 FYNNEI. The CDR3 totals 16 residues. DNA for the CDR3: TGTGCCAGCAGCCTCGGGCTCACAGGGGCGATAACAGGAGCTTTCTTT. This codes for CASSLGLTGAITGAFF.

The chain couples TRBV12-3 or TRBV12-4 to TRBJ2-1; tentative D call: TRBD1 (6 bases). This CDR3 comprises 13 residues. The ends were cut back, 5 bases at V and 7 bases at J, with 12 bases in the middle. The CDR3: CASSHATGNEQFF. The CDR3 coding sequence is TGTGCCAGCAGTCACGCCACAGGGAATGAGCAGTTCTTC.

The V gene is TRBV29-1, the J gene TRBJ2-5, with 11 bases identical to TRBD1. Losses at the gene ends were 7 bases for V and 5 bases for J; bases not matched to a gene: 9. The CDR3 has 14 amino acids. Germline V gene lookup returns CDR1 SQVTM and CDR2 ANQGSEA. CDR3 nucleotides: TGCAGCGGAAAGGACAGGGGGCGGTTGGAGACCCAGTACTTC. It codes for CSGKDRGRLETQYF.

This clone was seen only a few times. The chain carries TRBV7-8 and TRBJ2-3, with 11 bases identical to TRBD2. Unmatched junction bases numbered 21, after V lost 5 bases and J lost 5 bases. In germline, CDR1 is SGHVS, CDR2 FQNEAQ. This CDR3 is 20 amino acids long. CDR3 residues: CASSPQRGVGLAVFGDTQYF. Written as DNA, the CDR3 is TGTGCCAGCAGCCCGCAGAGAGGGGTGGGACTAGCGGTTTTTGGAGATACGCAGTATTTT.

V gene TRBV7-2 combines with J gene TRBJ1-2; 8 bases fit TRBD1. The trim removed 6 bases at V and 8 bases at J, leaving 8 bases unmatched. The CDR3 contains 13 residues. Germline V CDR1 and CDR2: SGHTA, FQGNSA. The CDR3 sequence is CASSPGTGLGYTF. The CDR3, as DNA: TGTGCCAGCAGTCCAGGGACAGGATTAGGCTACACCTTC.

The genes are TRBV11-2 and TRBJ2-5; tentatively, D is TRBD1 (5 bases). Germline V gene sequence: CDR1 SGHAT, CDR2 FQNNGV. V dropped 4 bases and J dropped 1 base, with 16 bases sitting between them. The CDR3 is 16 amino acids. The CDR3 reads CASSSVPKGIQETQYF. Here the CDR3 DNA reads TGTGCCAGCAGCTCCGTCCCCAAGGGGATCCAAGAGACCCAGTACTTC.

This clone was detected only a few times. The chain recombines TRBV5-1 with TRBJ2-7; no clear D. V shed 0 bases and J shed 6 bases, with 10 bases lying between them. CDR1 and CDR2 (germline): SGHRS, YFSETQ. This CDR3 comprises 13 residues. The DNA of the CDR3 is TGCGCCAGCAGCTTGGCCGATGCTAGCGAGCAGTACTTC. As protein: CASSLADASEQYF.

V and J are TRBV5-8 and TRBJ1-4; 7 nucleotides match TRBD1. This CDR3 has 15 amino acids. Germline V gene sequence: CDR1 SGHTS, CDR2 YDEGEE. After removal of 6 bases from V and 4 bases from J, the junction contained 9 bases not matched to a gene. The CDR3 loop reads CASTPGGSYNEKLFF. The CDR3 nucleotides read TGTGCCAGCACCCCAGGGGGGAGTTATAATGAAAAACTGTTTTTT.

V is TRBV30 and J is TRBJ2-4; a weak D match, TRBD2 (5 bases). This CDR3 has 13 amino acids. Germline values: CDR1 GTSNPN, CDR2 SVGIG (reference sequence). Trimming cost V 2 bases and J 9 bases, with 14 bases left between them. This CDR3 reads CAWSSQNGGIQYF. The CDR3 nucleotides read TGTGCCTGGAGTTCCCAGAATGGAGGCATTCAGTACTTC.

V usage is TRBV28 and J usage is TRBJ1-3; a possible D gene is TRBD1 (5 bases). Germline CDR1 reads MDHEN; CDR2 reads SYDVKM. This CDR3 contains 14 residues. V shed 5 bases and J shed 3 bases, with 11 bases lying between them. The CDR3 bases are TGTGCCAGCAGTGCGACAGTGGTTGGAAACACCATATATTTT. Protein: CASSATVVGNTIYF.

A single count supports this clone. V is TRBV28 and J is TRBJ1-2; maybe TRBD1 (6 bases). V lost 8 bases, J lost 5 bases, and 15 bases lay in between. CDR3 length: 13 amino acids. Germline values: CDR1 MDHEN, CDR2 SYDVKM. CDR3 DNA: TGTGCCAGCCTCCCAGGGGTACCGTATGGCTACACCTTC. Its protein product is CASLPGVPYGYTF.

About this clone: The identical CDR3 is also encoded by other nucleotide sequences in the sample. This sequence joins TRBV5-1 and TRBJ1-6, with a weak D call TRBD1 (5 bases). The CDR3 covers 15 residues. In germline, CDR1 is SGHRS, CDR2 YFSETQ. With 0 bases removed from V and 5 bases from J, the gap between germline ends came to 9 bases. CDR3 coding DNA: TGCGCCAGCAGCTTGGAAGGGGAAGATAATTCACCCCTCCACTTT. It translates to CASSLEGEDNSPLHF.

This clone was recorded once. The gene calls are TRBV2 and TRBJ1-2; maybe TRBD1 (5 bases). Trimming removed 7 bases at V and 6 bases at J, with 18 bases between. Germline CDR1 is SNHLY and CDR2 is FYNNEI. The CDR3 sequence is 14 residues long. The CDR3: CASKGWGGGDGYTF. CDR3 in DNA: TGTGCCAGCAAGGGGTGGGGAGGAGGAGATGGCTACACCTTC.

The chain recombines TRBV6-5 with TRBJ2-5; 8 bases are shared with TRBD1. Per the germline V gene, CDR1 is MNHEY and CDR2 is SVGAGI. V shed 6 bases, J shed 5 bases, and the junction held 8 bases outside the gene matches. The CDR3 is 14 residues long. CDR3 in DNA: TGTGCCAGCAGCCTACAGGGGGATGACGAGACCCAGTACTTC. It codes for CASSLQGDDETQYF.

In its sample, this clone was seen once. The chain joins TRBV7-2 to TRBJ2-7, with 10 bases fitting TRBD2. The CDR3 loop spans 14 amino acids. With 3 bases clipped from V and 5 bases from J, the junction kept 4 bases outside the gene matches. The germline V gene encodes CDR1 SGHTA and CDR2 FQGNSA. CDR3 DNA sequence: TGTGCCAGCAGCTTGGGACTAGCGCGTGACGAGCAGTACTTC. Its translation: CASSLGLARDEQYF.

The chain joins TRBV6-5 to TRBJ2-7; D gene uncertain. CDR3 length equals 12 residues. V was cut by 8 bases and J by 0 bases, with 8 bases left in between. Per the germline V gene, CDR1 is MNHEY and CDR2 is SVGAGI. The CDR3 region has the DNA TGTGCCAGCCGCCGGTTCTCCTACGAGCAGTACTTC. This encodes CASRRFSYEQYF.

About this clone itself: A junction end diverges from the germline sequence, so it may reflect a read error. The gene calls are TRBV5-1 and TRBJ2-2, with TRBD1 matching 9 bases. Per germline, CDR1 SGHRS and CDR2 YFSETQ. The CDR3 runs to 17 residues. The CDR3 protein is CASSPTVQGAKTGELFF. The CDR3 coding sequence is TGCGCCAGCAGCCCAACCGTACAGGGGGCGAAGACCGGGGAGCTGTTTTTT.

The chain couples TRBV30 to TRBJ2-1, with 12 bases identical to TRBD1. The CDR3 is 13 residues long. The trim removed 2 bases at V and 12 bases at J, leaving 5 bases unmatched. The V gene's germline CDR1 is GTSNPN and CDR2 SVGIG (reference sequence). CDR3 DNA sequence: TGTGCCTGGAGTAGGGACAGGGGGCTTGCGCAGTTCTTC. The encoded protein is CAWSRDRGLAQFF.